Each of the 22 T cell receptor beta chains below was sequenced from the same sample in a study of blood T cells in healthy people across ages. Combining a sample-barcoded 5' primer with a J-beta primer mix, a second PCR ran for roughly 6 to 12 cycles. Each CDR3 protein is one row after TCRdb ran MiXCR on the 5' RACE reads. Of over 1,200,000 distinct CDR3 sequences in the sample, around 59% were seen once. What was sequenced was blood. These receptors were taken from a young man in good health.

The chain uses TRBV6-6 and TRBJ2-7; D is unresolved. CDR1 and CDR2 from the germline V gene are MNHNY and SVGAGI (reference sequence). The CDR3 is 16 amino acids. Trimming took 0 bases from V and 0 from J, leaving 12 bases between them. This CDR3 is CASSYSAEPSSYEQYF. The CDR3 bases are TGTGCCAGCAGTTACTCGGCGGAACCCAGCTCCTACGAGCAGTACTTC.

The CDR3 nucleotides read TGTGCCAGCACCAACACCTTTCTCTCACTCGATACGCAGTATTTT. Protein: CASTNTFLSLDTQYF. The rearrangement joins TRBV12-3 or TRBV12-4 to TRBJ2-3; D remains unclear. This CDR3 has 15 residues. Trimming stripped 7 bases from V and 6 bases from J, with 20 bases between.

In this sample, this clonotype turned up a few times. V and J are TRBV4-2 and TRBJ1-6; no firm D call. V dropped 4 bases and J dropped 9 bases, with 13 bases sitting between them. The germline V gene has CDR1 LGHNA and CDR2 YNFKEQ. The CDR3 runs 14 residues. The CDR3 sequence: CASSPADFTSPLHF. The CDR3 bases are TGTGCCAGCAGCCCAGCCGATTTCACTTCACCCCTCCACTTT.

The chain joins TRBV5-1 to TRBJ2-5; the D gene is possibly TRBD2 (5 bases). With 3 bases removed from V and 0 bases from J, the gap between germline ends came to 18 bases. The CDR3 has 17 amino acids. The germline CDR1 and CDR2 sequences are SGHRS and YFSETQ. CDR3 in amino acids: CASSSPLRRAYQETQYF. The CDR3 DNA sequence: TGCGCCAGCAGCTCGCCCTTACGGCGGGCGTACCAAGAGACCCAGTACTTC.

The chain recombines TRBV6-1 with TRBJ2-2, with TRBD1 as a possible D gene (6 bases). The CDR3 contains 11 residues. Germline V gene data show CDR1 as MNHNS and CDR2 as SASEGT. Trimming took 6 bases from V and 9 from J, leaving 8 bases between them. The CDR3 sequence is CASRQGWELFF. As DNA, the CDR3 is TGTGCCAGCAGACAGGGTTGGGAGCTGTTTTTT.

The chain combines TRBV4-2 with TRBJ1-5, with 8 bases matching TRBD1. The germline V gene has CDR1 LGHNA and CDR2 YNFKEQ. This CDR3 region has 16 residues. V was pared by 1 base and J by 2 bases, with 4 bases of the junction left unmatched. This CDR3 reads CASSQGGGQGNQPQHF. The CDR3 DNA is TGTGCCAGCAGCCAAGGGGGGGGACAGGGCAATCAGCCCCAGCATTTT.

The CDR3 region is CASRSGSGSTDTQYF. The CDR3 bases are TGTGCCAGCAGGTCGGGTAGCGGAAGCACAGATACGCAGTATTTT. The J gene is TRBJ2-3, the V gene TRBV7-9; possibly TRBD2 for D (6 bases). CDR1 SEHNR and CDR2 FQNEAQ come from the germline V gene (reference sequence). V was cut by 6 bases and J by 0 bases, with 13 bases left in between. The CDR3 has 15 residues.

The rearrangement links TRBV27 to TRBJ2-1; TRBD2 matches at 8 bases. With V trimmed by 6 bases and J by 5 bases, 6 bases remained unmatched. The germline V gene encodes CDR1 MNHEY and CDR2 SMNVEV (reference sequence). This CDR3 spans 14 amino acids. The CDR3: CASRQLAEDNEQFF. Written as DNA, the CDR3 is TGTGCCAGCAGGCAACTAGCGGAGGACAATGAGCAGTTCTTC.

The rearrangement joins TRBV12-3 or TRBV12-4 to TRBJ2-7; D perhaps matches TRBD1 (5 bases). Trimming removed 2 bases from V and 2 bases from J, with 13 bases in between. The CDR3 has 15 residues. The CDR3, as DNA: TGTGCCAGCAGTTTAATAACAGGCTTCCCCTACGAGCAGTACTTC. As protein: CASSLITGFPYEQYF.

The genes are TRBV6-5 and TRBJ2-2; perhaps TRBD2 as D (6 bases). V was trimmed by 2 bases and J by 3 bases, leaving 13 bases between them. This CDR3 contains 16 residues. CDR1 is MNHEY and CDR2 is SVGAGI in the germline V gene. The DNA of the CDR3 is TGTGCCAGCAGTTACGAGCGCGGCGGGGACACCGGGGAGCTGTTTTTT. Amino acid sequence: CASSYERGGDTGELFF.

There are a few counts of this clonotype. The rearrangement uses TRBV4-2 and TRBJ2-7; 7 bases are a match to TRBD2. The junction had 12 bases not matched to a gene; V was cut back by 0 bases and J by 10 bases. Germline loops: CDR1 LGHNA, CDR2 YNFKEQ. This CDR3 is 15 amino acids long. CDR3 coding DNA: TGTGCCAGCAGCCAAGATAGGCGGGAGTGGGATATTCAGTACTTC. Translation: CASSQDRREWDIQYF.

The rearrangement uses TRBV29-1 and TRBJ2-7; D remains ambiguous. CDR1 is SQVTM and CDR2 is ANQGSEA in the germline V gene. Trimming took 5 bases from V and 0 from J, leaving 5 bases between them. CDR3 length equals 11 residues. As DNA, the CDR3 is TGCAGCGTTTTCCCCTCCTACGAGCAGTACTTC. It yields the protein CSVFPSYEQYF.

V and J are TRBV21-1 and TRBJ2-3. TRBV21-1 is a pseudogene locus. The CDR3 runs to 17 residues. The CDR3 coding sequence is TGTGCCAGCAGCAAGAGGTCGGCAAGACATGGTTCAGATACGCAGTATTTT. This codes for CASSKRSARHGSDTQYF.

The genes are TRBV6-4 and TRBJ1-4; the D gene is possibly TRBD1 (5 bases). V lost 2 bases and J 10 bases, leaving 14 bases between the germline ends. The germline gives CDR1 MRHNA, CDR2 SNTAGT. The CDR3 is 14 residues long. The CDR3: CASSDLAFRGKLFF. The DNA for the CDR3 is TGTGCCAGCAGTGACCTTGCTTTTAGGGGAAAACTGTTTTTT.

The CDR3 protein is CAWSGGPIDEQYF. In DNA, the CDR3 is TGTGCCTGGAGTGGGGGACCAATCGACGAGCAGTACTTC. This chain uses TRBV30 with TRBJ2-7; D tentatively fits TRBD1 or TRBD2 (5 bases each). The germline gives CDR1 GTSNPN, CDR2 SVGIG (reference sequence). This CDR3 comprises 13 residues. Trimming left V 1 base short and J 5 bases short, with 12 bases between.

CDR3 region: CASSQGVRNIQYF. The DNA of the CDR3 is TGTGCCAGCAGCCAGGGGGTACGGAACATTCAGTACTTC. V is TRBV3-1 and J is TRBJ2-4; TRBD1 or TRBD2 may be the D gene (5 bases each). Germline V CDR1 and CDR2: LGHDT, YNNKEL (reference sequence). Between the trimmed V and J ends, which lost 3 bases and 7 bases, there was a span of 10 bases. The CDR3 spans 13 residues.

The gene calls are TRBV5-1 and TRBJ2-7; TRBD1 or TRBD2 may be the D gene (5 bases each). The end of the DNA is better explained by TRBJ2-5, so the J call may be wrong. CDR3 length equals 13 residues. Germline V CDR1 and CDR2: SGHRS, YFSETQ. CDR3 DNA sequence: TGCGCCAGCAGCACCGGGGCGGCAGAGACCCAGTACTTC. The encoded protein is CASSTGAAETQYF.

V is TRBV6-2 or TRBV6-3 and J is TRBJ2-5; D not resolved. Trimming left V 6 bases short and J 1 base short, with 18 bases between. Germline V gene data show CDR1 as MNHEY and CDR2 as SVGEGT. The CDR3 runs to 16 residues. CDR3 coding DNA: TGTGCCAGCAGCAACATTAGGACCTCCCTCCAAGAGACCCAGTACTTC. Encoded protein: CASSNIRTSLQETQYF.

Only a few counts were recorded for this clonotype. The chain carries TRBV27 and TRBJ2-3, with D perhaps being TRBD1 or TRBD2 (5 bases each). Trimming shortened V by 2 bases and J by 1 base, and 16 bases separated the two germline ends. This CDR3 region has 17 residues. The germline V gene has CDR1 MNHEY and CDR2 SMNVEV (reference sequence). In DNA, the CDR3 is TGTGCCAGCAGTTTAGGGGGTCTCCAACCCCGCACAGATACGCAGTATTTT. It is translated as CASSLGGLQPRTDTQYF.

The V gene is TRBV4-3, the J gene TRBJ2-3; D is possibly TRBD1 (5 bases). V was clipped by 1 base and J by 5 bases, with 13 bases between them. The CDR3 totals 15 residues. Looked up from germline, CDR1 is LGHNA and CDR2 is YSLEER. The CDR3 here is CASSQGPGRIDTQYF. As DNA, the CDR3 is TGCGCCAGCAGCCAAGGTCCAGGGCGGATAGATACGCAGTATTTT.

The chain employs TRBV6-6 and TRBJ2-3; D is unresolved. This CDR3 comprises 13 residues. The V gene lost 5 bases and the J gene lost 1 base, with 7 bases spanning the gap. In germline, CDR1 is MNHNY, CDR2 SVGAGI (reference sequence). CDR3 nucleotides: TGTGCCAGCAGTCGCTGGGGCACAGATACGCAGTATTTT. It encodes CASSRWGTDTQYF.

There are a few counts of this clonotype. This chain joins TRBV20-1 and TRBJ2-1; possible D gene TRBD2, 5 bases. The V gene lost 3 bases and the J gene lost 2 bases, with 11 bases spanning the gap. Per germline, CDR1 DFQATT and CDR2 SNEGSKA (reference sequence). This CDR3 spans 14 amino acids. The CDR3 DNA sequence: TGCAGTGCTAGGATTAGCGCGGCCTACAATGAGCAGTTCTTC. Protein sequence: CSARISAAYNEQFF.